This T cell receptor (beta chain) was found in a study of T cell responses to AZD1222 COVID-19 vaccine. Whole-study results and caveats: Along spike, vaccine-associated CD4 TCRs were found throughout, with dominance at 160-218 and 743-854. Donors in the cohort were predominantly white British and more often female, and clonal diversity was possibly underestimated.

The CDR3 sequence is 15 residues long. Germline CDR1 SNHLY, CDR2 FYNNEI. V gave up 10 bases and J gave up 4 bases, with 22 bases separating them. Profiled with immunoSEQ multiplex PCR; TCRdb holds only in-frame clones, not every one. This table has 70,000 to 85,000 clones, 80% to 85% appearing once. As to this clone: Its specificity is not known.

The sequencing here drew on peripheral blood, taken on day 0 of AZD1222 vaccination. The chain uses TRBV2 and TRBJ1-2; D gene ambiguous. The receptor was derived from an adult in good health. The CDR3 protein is CANKHPPIGLYGYTF. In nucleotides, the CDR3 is TGTGCCAACAAACACCCCCCCATAGGACTCTATGGCTACACCTTC.